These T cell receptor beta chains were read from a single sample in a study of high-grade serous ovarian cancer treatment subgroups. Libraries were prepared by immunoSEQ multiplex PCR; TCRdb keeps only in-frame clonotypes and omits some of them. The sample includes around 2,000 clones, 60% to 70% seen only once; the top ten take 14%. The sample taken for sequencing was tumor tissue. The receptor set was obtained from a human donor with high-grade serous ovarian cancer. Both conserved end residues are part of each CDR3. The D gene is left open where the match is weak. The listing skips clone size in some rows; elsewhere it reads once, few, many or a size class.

TGTGCCAGCAGCTTAGCGCCATCGAAAGATACGCAGTATTTT CASSLAPSKDTQYF TRBV11-1 NA TRBJ2-3 NA
TGCGCCAGCAGCTTGGACTGGGGTCCGGGGACTGAAGCTTTCTTT CASSLDWGPGTEAFF TRBV5-1 NA TRBJ1-1 few
TGTGCCAGCAGCTTTTCAGCGAACACCGGGGAGCTGTTTTTT CASSFSANTGELFF TRBV7-2 NA TRBJ2-2 NA
TGTGCCAGCAGCTCGGGACTAGCGGGGGATACGCAGTATTTT CASSSGLAGDTQYF TRBV11-3 TRBD2 TRBJ2-3 NA
TGTGCCAGCAGCAAAGCTTCGGGTCTAGCCAAAAACATTCAGTACTTC CASSKASGLAKNIQYF TRBV21-1 NA TRBJ2-4 NA
TGTGCCAGCAGCTTAGTAGCAGGGACCTACGAGCAGTACTTC CASSLVAGTYEQYF TRBV7-2 NA TRBJ2-7 NA
TGTGCCAGCAGCCCACGGACTCAAGATACGCAGTATTTT CASSPRTQDTQYF TRBV7-9 NA TRBJ2-3 NA
TGTGCCAGCAGCTCTAGTCAGGGGGCGGACTATGGCTACACCTTT CASSSSQGADYGYTF TRBV7-3 TRBD1 TRBJ1-2 NA
TGTGCCAGCAGCCCGTCGACACTAATCAACTCTGGAAACACCATATATTTT CASSPSTLINSGNTIYF TRBV7-2 NA TRBJ1-3 NA
TGTGCCAGCAGCAGGGACAGGGGAATCGATGGCTACACCTTC CASSRDRGIDGYTF TRBV28 TRBD1 TRBJ1-2 NA
TGTGCCAGCAGCTTCGGGATCCTCTCTGGAAACACCATATATTTT CASSFGILSGNTIYF TRBV7-9 NA TRBJ1-3 NA
TGTGCCTGGAGTGCTGGGACGGCGAATGGCTACACCTTC CAWSAGTANGYTF TRBV30 NA TRBJ1-2 NA
TGCGCCAGCAGCCAAGATCTCATAAGGGGGTACCAGCCCCAGCATTTT CASSQDLIRGYQPQHF TRBV4-1 NA TRBJ1-5 NA
TGTGCCAGCAGCTCGGGACCTAACTATGGCTACACCTTC CASSSGPNYGYTF TRBV5-6 NA TRBJ1-2 NA
TGTGCCAGCAGTTACGAGGGGGCTGGAAACACCATATATTTT CASSYEGAGNTIYF TRBV6-6 NA TRBJ1-3 NA
TGTGCCAGCAGCCTCGGTGGGACAGATACGCAGTATTTT CASSLGGTDTQYF TRBV7-3 NA TRBJ2-3 NA
TGTGCCAGCAGTCTGGGGGGAGGAGGTGTTCTTGAAGCTTTCTTT CASSLGGGGVLEAFF TRBV27 NA TRBJ1-1 NA
TGTGCCAGCAGATGGGTGGAGAACACTGAAGCTTTCTTT CASRWVENTEAFF TRBV27 NA TRBJ1-1 once
TGTGCCAGTATTTCAGTAGCGGGGGATACCGGGGAGCTGTTTTTT CASISVAGDTGELFF TRBV19 TRBD2 TRBJ2-2 once
TGTGCCTGGAGTCCCGGGACAGGGTTTGGCGTCGGCAATCAGCCCCAGCATTTT CAWSPGTGFGVGNQPQHF TRBV30 TRBD1 TRBJ1-5 NA
TGTGCCAGCAACAGGGCCATGGGCACTGAAGCTTTCTTT CASNRAMGTEAFF TRBV7-2 NA TRBJ1-1 NA
TGCGCCAGCAGCGAGCCGGGACAGGGGAAACAAACGCAGTATTTT CASSEPGQGKQTQYF TRBV5-1 TRBD1 TRBJ2-3 NA
TGTGCCAGCAGTCAAAAGGATGAGCAGTTCTTC CASSQKDEQFF TRBV2 NA TRBJ2-1 hyperexpanded
TGCGCCAGCAGCCAAATAATTTCACTCCTAGCCAAAAACATTCAGTACTTC CASSQIISLLAKNIQYF TRBV4-1 NA TRBJ2-4 NA
TGTGCCAGCAGTTCCAGCAGGGTACGGGGCGAGCAGTACTTC CASSSSRVRGEQYF TRBV6-5 NA TRBJ2-7 NA
TGTGCCAGCAGCTTGGTCGGAGATACGCAGTATTTT CASSLVGDTQYF TRBV5-5 NA TRBJ2-3 NA
TGTGCCTGGAGTGAAGGAGTGAACACTGAAGCTTTCTTT CAWSEGVNTEAFF TRBV30 NA TRBJ1-1 NA
TGTGCCAGCAGCTTATTGCAGGGGGCAACTGAAGCTTTCTTT CASSLLQGATEAFF TRBV7-8 TRBD1 TRBJ1-1 NA
TGTGCCAGCAGCCAAGATGGCAGCGGTTGGATCCGCGGCTACACCTTC CASSQDGSGWIRGYTF TRBV14 NA TRBJ1-2 NA
TGTGCCAGCAGCTTATGGATCACGGACACCGGGGAGCTGTTTTTT CASSLWITDTGELFF TRBV7-9 NA TRBJ2-2 NA
TGCAGCGTAGCTCCTAACACTGAAGCTTTCTTT CSVAPNTEAFF TRBV29-1 NA TRBJ1-1 NA
TGTGCCAGCAGCCTACACAGGGGCACTGAAGCTTTCTTT CASSLHRGTEAFF TRBV7-9 TRBD1 TRBJ1-1 NA
TGTGCCAGTAGTAATCTCGGGACGTCTAAGGAGCAGTACTTC CASSNLGTSKEQYF TRBV19 NA TRBJ2-7 NA
TGTGCCAGTAGTATATTTGGTTTTGGGCAGGGGAGTCGGGACACTGAAGCTTTCTTT CASSIFGFGQGSRDTEAFF TRBV19 NA TRBJ1-1 NA
TGTGCCAGCAGCTTATCGACAGTAGGAGAGACCCAGTACTTC CASSLSTVGETQYF TRBV7-2 NA TRBJ2-5 NA
TGTGCCATCAGAGACCCCGGGACCCAAATCGGGCAGTACTTC CAIRDPGTQIGQYF TRBV10-3 NA TRBJ2-7 NA
TGTGCCAGCAGTGTATCCGGGACAGGGGGCACTGAAGCTTTCTTT CASSVSGTGGTEAFF TRBV25-1 TRBD1 TRBJ1-1 few
TGTGCCAGCAGTGATCCAGGACAGGGGTCCTACGAGCAGTACTTC CASSDPGQGSYEQYF TRBV25-1 TRBD1 TRBJ2-7 NA
TGTGCCAGCAGCGTAGGACCGGGGGCGGAAAATTCACCCCTCCACTTT CASSVGPGAENSPLHF TRBV9 NA TRBJ1-6 NA
TGTGCCAGCAGTTACTCGTTAGGGGATGCTTATGGCTACACCTTC CASSYSLGDAYGYTF TRBV6-5 NA TRBJ1-2 few
TGCGCCAGCAGCGCCAGGGGTGGCACAGATACGCAGTATTTT CASSARGGTDTQYF TRBV5-1 NA TRBJ2-3 NA
TGCGCCAGCAGTCAGGGGGGGCCGGAGACCCAGTACTTC CASSQGGPETQYF TRBV23-1 NA TRBJ2-5 few
TGTGCCAGCAGTCCGACTAGCGGGGGGCCTGGATCGGCAGATACGCAGTATTTT CASSPTSGGPGSADTQYF TRBV4-2 TRBD2 TRBJ2-3 NA
TGTGCCAGCAGCTCGCCGGGGGCAGGGGGATTTGGAAACACCATATATTTT CASSSPGAGGFGNTIYF TRBV7-9 TRBD1 TRBJ1-3 once
TGTGCCAGCAGCCCGACAGGGAGCGAGCAGTACTTC CASSPTGSEQYF TRBV5-6 TRBD1 TRBJ2-7 NA
TGTGCCAGCAGCATCCTCAATAACTATGGCTACACCTTC CASSILNNYGYTF TRBV5-8 NA TRBJ1-2 NA
TGTGCTAGTGGTCCATACAGGGCGCAGAACACTGAAGCTTTCTTT CASGPYRAQNTEAFF TRBV12-5 NA TRBJ1-1 few
TGTGCCAGCAGCTTGACAGACTATGGCTACACCTTC CASSLTDYGYTF TRBV7-2 NA TRBJ1-2 few
TGTGCCAGCAGCTTGGATTGGAGATTTAATTCACCCCTCCACTTT CASSLDWRFNSPLHF TRBV11-2 NA TRBJ1-6 NA
TGTGCCAGCAGCCCCCGAACCCTGGGCCAGCAGAACACTGAAGCTTTCTTT CASSPRTLGQQNTEAFF TRBV7-3 NA TRBJ1-1 NA